This TCR beta chain came from a study of T cells in localized non-small cell lung cancer. A word on this clone: Its matching antigen is unknown.

Study-level points and caveats: A single tumor region was sequenced, leaving heterogeneity possible. Of the tissues analyzed, uninvolved adjacent lung showed maximal T cell clonality, greater than tumor. Blood T cell density predicted longer survival; adjacent-lung clonality, shorter. Appearance in adjacent lung was seen for a median roughly 56 of the top 100 tumor clones.

Produced via immunoSEQ multiplex PCR; TCRdb's table is partial and in-frame only. The profile shows around 79,000 clones, around three quarters of them singletons. Germline V lookup: CDR1 SNHLY, CDR2 FYNNEI. V was pared by 3 bases and J by 6 bases, with 5 bases of the junction left unmatched. CDR3 length equals 14 residues. This TCR came from a man aged 40 to 70 with stage II squamous cell lung carcinoma. Source: PBMCs, taken before any cancer treatment. The chain has TRBV2 and TRBJ1-5; 7 positions match TRBD1. In nucleotides, the CDR3 is TGTGCCAGCAGTGACGAGGGGGCCTCTCAGCCCCAGCATTTT. Its translation is CASSDEGASQPQHF.